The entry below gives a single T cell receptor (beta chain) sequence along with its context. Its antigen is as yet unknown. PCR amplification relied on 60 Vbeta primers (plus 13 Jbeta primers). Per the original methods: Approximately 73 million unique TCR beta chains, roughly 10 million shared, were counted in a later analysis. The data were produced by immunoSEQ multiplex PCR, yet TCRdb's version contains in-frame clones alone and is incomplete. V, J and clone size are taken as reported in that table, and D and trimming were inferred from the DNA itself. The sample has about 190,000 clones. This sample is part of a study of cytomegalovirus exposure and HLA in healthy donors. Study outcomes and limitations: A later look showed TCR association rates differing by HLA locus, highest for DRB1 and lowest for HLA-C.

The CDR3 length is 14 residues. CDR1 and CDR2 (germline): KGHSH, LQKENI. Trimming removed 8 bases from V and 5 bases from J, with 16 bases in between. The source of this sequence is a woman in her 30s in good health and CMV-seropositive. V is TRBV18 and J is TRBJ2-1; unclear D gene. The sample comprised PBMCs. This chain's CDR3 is CASHASITDNEQFF. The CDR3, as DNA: TGTGCCAGCCACGCTAGTATTACTGACAATGAGCAGTTCTTC.